This T cell receptor (beta chain) derives from a study of tumor-infiltrating lymphocytes in localized non-small cell lung cancer. Study-level points and caveats: Recurrence-free survival showed no association with tumor T-cell fraction. T-cell fraction did not differ between immunotypes IM1 and IM2.

The CDR3 spans 15 residues. Trimming removed 4 bases at V and 4 bases at J, with 12 bases between. Per the germline V gene, CDR1 is SGHDT and CDR2 is YYEEEE. About this clone itself: The antigen is not known.

Sequenced by immunoSEQ multiplex PCR; TCRdb stores in-frame clones only, minus some. The table lists approximately 12,000 clones, over 65% of them singletons. The chain combines TRBV5-6 with TRBJ2-6; D perhaps matches TRBD1 (6 bases). Sequencing was done on a sample of lung tumor tissue. This receptor was identified in a human donor with non-small cell lung cancer. The CDR3 nucleotides read TGTGCCAGCAGCCCAGGGGCGCCGGGGGCCAACGTCCTGACTTTC. Protein sequence: CASSPGAPGANVLTF.